The subject of this entry is one T cell receptor beta chain. What it recognizes is unknown. These data are taken from a study of vaccination effects on CD4 cells after COVID-19. Generated by immunoSEQ multiplex PCR, the TCRdb table keeps only in-frame clones and is missing some. The sample holds about 51,000 clones, around 70% seen once. It was after approximately 11 days of culture that CD4+ T cells were isolated. The source was CD4+ T cells from PBMCs cultured without peptide, collected before COVID-19 vaccination. The sequence was collected from a human donor who had a prior SARS-CoV-2 infection.

CDR3 in DNA: TGTGCCAGCAGCTTAGCCAGAAGCACAGATACGCAGTATTTT. It is translated as CASSLARSTDTQYF. The chain couples TRBV11-3 to TRBJ2-3; no clear D. The CDR3 loop spans 14 amino acids. Trimming pared 1 base from V and 0 bases from J, leaving 5 bases between. Looked up from germline, CDR1 is SGHNT and CDR2 is YENEEA.